Sequencing of this T cell receptor (beta chain) was carried out in a study of early T cells in non-severe SARS-CoV-2 infection. Study-wide background: RNA in bulk from unsorted whole blood was sequenced, and chains were unpaired.

Unique molecular identifiers were added to individual cDNA molecules. Each CDR3 protein is one row after TCRdb ran MiXCR on the 5' RACE reads. This table holds about 110,000 distinct CDR3 sequences, around 10% found once. V was clipped by 1 base and J by 7 bases; unmatched bases: 9. CDR3 length equals 17 residues. Germline CDR1 SGHRS, CDR2 YFSETQ. The study's findings and limits: VDJdb matching favored anti-spike CD8 responses, missing private and CD4 specificities.

This clonotype has ten or more counts. Its antigen remains unidentified. This clonotype originated in an adult who was a healthcare worker with PCR-confirmed SARS-CoV-2 infection or an uninfected control (not recorded which). Sequences were obtained from whole blood. The chain carries TRBV5-1 and TRBJ1-6; TRBD1 matches at 9 bases. In DNA, the CDR3 is TGCGCCAGCAGCTTGACAGGCGGGACAGGGAGCAATTCACCCCTCCACTTT. Translation: CASSLTGGTGSNSPLHF. The entire variable domain, with the rest obtained from reference TRBV5-1 and TRBJ1-6, is as follows: KAGVTQTPRYLIKTRGQQVTLSCSPISGHRSVSWYQQTPGQGLQFLFEYFSETQRNKGNFPGRFSGRQFSNSRSEMNVSTLELGDSALYLCASSLTGGTGSNSPLHFGNGTRLTVT.